What follows are 24 T cell receptor beta chains derived from one specimen sequenced in a study of CXCR3-negative and CXCR3-positive naive CD8 T cells. Study findings and constraints: CXCR3-positive naive cells had more hydrophobic TRB CDR3s than CXCR3-negative naive cells.

No cognate antigen is known for these TCRs. With UMI labels, 5' RACE was used to prepare the TRB cDNA libraries. TCRdb re-called the 5' RACE reads and shows each CDR3 protein once, DNA omitted. Its table records tens of thousands of distinct CDR3 sequences. The sample comprised naive CXCR3+ CD8+ T cells from blood. This sample's subset: CD45RO-CCR7+CD27+CD95- naive CD8+ T cells expressing CXCR3 (TNR3+). The source is a human donor in good health. Some clones in this sample may be carry-over from other donors' samples.

The chain uses TRBV10-1 and TRBJ1-5; TCRdb proposes TRBD1, but this gene call is untestable without DNA. The germline V gene encodes CDR1 WNHNN and CDR2 SYGVQD (reference sequence). The CDR3 spans 16 residues. The CDR3 sequence is CRRGIRGLRGNQPQHF.

Here the CDR3 reads CASGSSVQGISTDTQYF. This chain uses TRBV12-5 with TRBJ2-3; there is no DNA to check the TCRdb D call of TRBD1. CDR3 length equals 17 residues. The germline CDR1 and CDR2 sequences are LGHNT and FRNRAP.

The chain uses TRBV20-1 and TRBJ1-1; TCRdb designates TRBD1, a call that cannot be tested without DNA. Per germline, CDR1 DFQATT and CDR2 SNEGSKA (reference sequence). The CDR3 is 16 amino acids. CDR3 sequence: CSARGLGDDINTEAFF.

This chain joins TRBV15 and TRBJ1-5. From germline, CDR1 is LNHNV and CDR2 YYDKDF (reference sequence). The CDR3 runs 14 residues. CDR3 amino acids: CATSNTYDNQPQHF.

This sequence joins TRBV14 and TRBJ2-7; lacking DNA, the TRBD1 call made by TCRdb goes unchecked. The CDR3 consists of 13 residues. Looked up from germline, CDR1 is SGHDN and CDR2 is FVKESK. The CDR3 region is CASSAGQGHEQYF. The full variable domain, completed using reference TRBV14 and TRBJ2-7, is EAGVTQFPSHSVIEKGQTVTLRCDPISGHDNLYWYRRVMGKEIKFLLHFVKESKQDESGMPNNRFLAERTGGTYSTLKVQPAELEDSGVYFCASSAGQGHEQYFGPGTRLTVT.

The chain couples TRBV7-2 to TRBJ2-3; TCRdb proposes TRBD2, but this gene call is untestable without DNA. There are 15 residues in the CDR3. Per the germline V gene, CDR1 is SGHTA and CDR2 is FQGNSA. CDR3 residues: CASNPSGGVTDTQYF.

The chain has TRBV7-8 and TRBJ1-1; TCRdb picks TRBD1, but there is no DNA to check that call. Germline V lookup: CDR1 SGHVS, CDR2 FQNEAQ. The CDR3 totals 17 residues. CDR3 sequence reads: CASSLGAGTGFGTEAFF.

CDR3: CATRRERTGGLDEQFF. This rearrangement joins TRBV15 to TRBJ2-1; without DNA, the TCRdb call of TRBD1 cannot be checked. This CDR3 has 16 amino acids. CDR1 and CDR2 from the germline V gene are LNHNV and YYDKDF (reference sequence).

This rearrangement joins TRBV18 to TRBJ1-5. The length of the CDR3 is 16 residues. Germline-derived CDR1 and CDR2 are KGHSH and LQKENI. This CDR3 is CASSPAGSYSNQPQHF. The variable domain in full, completed from reference TRBV18 and TRBJ1-5, reads NAGVMQNPRHLVRRRGQEARLRCSPMKGHSHVYWYRQLPEEGLKFMVYLQKENIIDESGMPKERFSAEFPKEGPSILRIQQVVRGDSAAYFCASSPAGSYSNQPQHFGDGTRLSIL.

The chain couples TRBV29-1 to TRBJ2-7; the TCRdb call, TRBD1, lacks DNA for checking. This CDR3 region has 16 residues. Per germline, CDR1 SQVTM and CDR2 ANQGSEA. The CDR3 loop is CSVEVSGQGKVYEQYF.

V usage is TRBV6-2 or TRBV6-3 and J usage is TRBJ2-5; the D gene TCRdb calls, TRBD1, cannot be checked with no DNA. CDR1 and CDR2 (germline): MNHEY, SVGEGT. The CDR3 spans 17 residues. The CDR3 sequence is CASSYSSATETQETQYF.

CDR3 loop: CASSFNLAYEQYF. The chain uses TRBV27 and TRBJ2-7. In germline, CDR1 is MNHEY, CDR2 SMNVEV (reference sequence). The CDR3 spans 13 residues.

The chain is built from TRBV9 and TRBJ2-1. CDR1 is SGDLS and CDR2 is YYNGEE in the germline V gene. CDR3 length: 15 residues. CDR3 region: CASSVGGIGFNEQFF.

The chain employs TRBV12-3 or TRBV12-4 and TRBJ1-2. The CDR3 has 13 residues. The CDR3 is CASTPSAVYGYTF.

V usage is TRBV7-3 and J usage is TRBJ2-7; TCRdb calls TRBD1, which cannot be checked without DNA. Germline V gene data show CDR1 as SGHTA and CDR2 as FQGTGA. The CDR3 has 14 residues. The CDR3 loop is CASSRDGGAYEQYF.

The chain combines TRBV5-1 with TRBJ2-6. The CDR3 is made up of 14 amino acids. Germline loops: CDR1 SGHRS, CDR2 YFSETQ. This CDR3 reads CASRPIHGANVLTF.

The V and J genes are TRBV7-9 and TRBJ2-7; TCRdb's assignment of TRBD1 cannot be checked, as there is no DNA. The CDR3 is made up of 18 amino acids. Germline V lookup: CDR1 SEHNR, CDR2 FQNEAQ (reference sequence). The CDR3 loop reads CASSQPPQRDTPSYEQYF.

The rearrangement joins TRBV14 to TRBJ2-7; TCRdb reports TRBD2, a call that lacks DNA to check it against. The CDR3 extends over 14 amino acids. Germline V lookup: CDR1 SGHDN, CDR2 FVKESK. CDR3 loop: CASSQDGGYYEQYF.

This chain links TRBV15 with TRBJ1-1. The germline CDR1 and CDR2 sequences are LNHNV and YYDKDF (reference sequence). The CDR3 length is 13 residues. CDR3 protein: CATKNQRNTEAFF.

V is TRBV7-8 and J is TRBJ2-2; TCRdb calls TRBD2, which cannot be checked without DNA. This CDR3 region has 18 residues. Looked up from germline, CDR1 is SGHVS and CDR2 is FQNEAQ. CDR3: CASSLRLAGGLDTGELFF.

The V call is TRBV7-3, the J call TRBJ1-2; TCRdb reports TRBD1, a call that lacks DNA to check it against. The germline V gene encodes CDR1 SGHTA and CDR2 FQGTGA. CDR3 length equals 12 residues. CDR3 region: CASSSGAYGYTF.

The chain has TRBV12-3 or TRBV12-4 and TRBJ2-1; TCRdb returns TRBD1, unconfirmable since there is no DNA. This CDR3 contains 14 residues. The CDR3 protein is CASTGGTPDNEQFF.

The chain uses TRBV7-9 and TRBJ1-4. The CDR3 has 13 amino acids. Per germline, CDR1 SEHNR and CDR2 FQNEAQ (reference sequence). The CDR3 spells CASRAGPNEKLFF.

The V call is TRBV25-1, the J call TRBJ2-7; without DNA, the TCRdb call of TRBD1 cannot be checked. This CDR3 is 12 amino acids long. The V gene's germline CDR1 is MGHDK and CDR2 SYGVNS. CDR3 loop: CASGPNSYEQYF.